A single sample is the source of the 21 T cell receptor beta chains below, sequenced in a study of post-analysis software for immune sequencing data. Carried by the TCR beta cDNA libraries were unique molecular identifiers. TCRdb ran MiXCR on the PCR reads and lists one entry per CDR3 protein. The table records hundreds of thousands of distinct CDR3 sequences, around 47% of them present only once. Study results and caveats: TRBV segments more frequent in patients than in controls numbered roughly 5 and included TRBV5-6, TRBV5-1 and TRBV20-1.

These receptors have no identified antigens. The sequenced sample was blood. The receptors were sampled from a girl between 5 and 17 years old with multiple sclerosis.

The rearrangement joins TRBV2 to TRBJ2-3; 7 bases align to TRBD2. The germline V gene has CDR1 SNHLY and CDR2 FYNNEI. The CDR3 consists of 13 residues. Trimming cost V 8 bases and J 0 bases; bases outside gene matches: 2. CDR3 bases: TGTGCCAGCCTCGGGGGGAGCACAGATACGCAGTATTTT. Protein: CASLGGSTDTQYF.

V is TRBV5-8 and J is TRBJ2-7; D is uncertain. Trimming took off 10 bases at V and 1 base at J, with 9 bases between the two ends. Germline V gene lookup returns CDR1 SGHTS and CDR2 YDEGEE. There are 11 residues in the CDR3. The chain's CDR3 is CAWERSYEQYF. The CDR3 DNA is TGTGCCTGGGAACGGTCCTACGAGCAGTACTTC.

The chain employs TRBV20-1 and TRBJ2-3; D is possibly TRBD2 (5 bases). Germline-derived CDR1 and CDR2 are DFQATT and SNEGSKA (reference sequence). The CDR3 is made up of 15 amino acids. With 5 bases removed from V and 0 bases from J, the gap between germline ends came to 15 bases. The CDR3 spells CSAPDVASSTDTQYF. CDR3 nucleotide sequence: TGCAGTGCTCCTGACGTAGCGTCTAGCACAGATACGCAGTATTTT.

The chain links TRBV13 to TRBJ1-2, with D possibly being TRBD1 (6 bases). Germline V CDR1 and CDR2: PRHDT, FYEKMQ (reference sequence). V was pared by 5 bases and J by 8 bases, with 12 bases between. The CDR3 runs to 12 residues. The CDR3 bases are TGTGCCAGCAGCGCAACAGGGTTAGGCTACACCTTC. The encoded protein is CASSATGLGYTF. The full variable domain, in which reference TRBV13 and TRBJ1-2 provide the parts outside the CDR3, is AAGVIQSPRHLIKEKRETATLKCYPIPRHDTVYWYQQGPGQDPQFLISFYEKMQSDKGSIPDRFSAQQFSDYHSELNMSSLELGDSALYFCASSATGLGYTFGSGTRLTVV.

This sequence joins TRBV7-2 and TRBJ2-7; D tentatively reads TRBD1 or TRBD2 (5 bases each). Trimming cost V 6 bases and J 4 bases, with 13 bases left between them. Germline CDR1 is SGHTA and CDR2 is FQGNSA. The CDR3 is 13 amino acids. The CDR3 loop is CASSGGTLYEQYF. Written as DNA, the CDR3 is TGTGCCAGCAGTGGGGGAACTCTTTACGAGCAGTACTTC. Looking up the rest from reference TRBV7-2 and TRBJ2-7 gives the full variable domain: GAGVSQSPSNKVTEKGKDVELRCDPISGHTALYWYRQSLGQGLEFLIYFQGNSAPDKSGLPSDRFSAERTGGSVSTLTIQRTQQEDSAVYLCASSGGTLYEQYFGPGTRLTVT.

The chain joins TRBV12-3 or TRBV12-4 to TRBJ2-3, with a weak D call TRBD1 (6 bases). The V and J ends lost 5 bases and 8 bases respectively, with 8 bases between them. The CDR3 length is 11 residues. The CDR3 DNA reads as TGTGCCAGCAGTGGGGGCAGTACGCAGTATTTT. It yields the protein CASSGGSTQYF.

This clonotype was seen just once. The V and J genes are TRBV12-3 or TRBV12-4 and TRBJ2-5, with TRBD1 identical over 7 bases. Judging by the DNA end, TRBJ2-7 fits better; the J call may be wrong. CDR3 length equals 14 residues. This CDR3 is CASRNTGAVNEQYF. Written as DNA, the CDR3 is TGTGCCAGCAGAAACACAGGGGCTGTGAACGAGCAGTACTTC.

CDR3 bases: TGTGCCAGCTCACTCTACAGGGGATTTTGGGCGTCTGAAGCTTTCTTT. Its protein is CASSLYRGFWASEAFF. This rearrangement joins TRBV18 to TRBJ1-1, with 7 bases lining up with TRBD1. Germline CDR1 KGHSH, CDR2 LQKENI. V shed 4 bases and J 6 bases; nucleotides not matched to a gene: 14. The CDR3 consists of 16 residues.

This sequence joins TRBV12-3 or TRBV12-4 and TRBJ2-7; no clear D. With 5 bases removed from V and 6 bases from J, the gap between germline ends came to 17 bases. This CDR3 comprises 14 residues. For the CDR3, the DNA is TGTGCCAGCAGTCCCCAGGCCCCCTGGAGCGAGCAGTACTTC. It encodes CASSPQAPWSEQYF.

This clonotype was detected once. The J gene is TRBJ2-1, the V gene TRBV5-1; 9 nucleotides agree with TRBD2. Germline CDR1 and CDR2: SGHRS and YFSETQ. V shed 3 bases, J shed 7 bases, and the junction held 11 bases outside the gene matches. CDR3 size: 16 residues. The CDR3: CASSSLAGAKGNEQFF. The DNA for the CDR3 is TGCGCCAGCAGCTCCTTAGCGGGGGCCAAGGGGAATGAGCAGTTCTTC.

J is TRBJ2-7 and V is TRBV27, with 9 bases lining up with TRBD1. Germline CDR1 MNHEY, CDR2 SMNVEV (reference sequence). V was pared by 3 bases and J by 1 base, with 10 bases of the junction left unmatched. There are 17 residues in the CDR3. The CDR3 nucleotides read TGTGCCAGCAGTTTTGCCAACAGGGGGCGCCTATCCTACGAGCAGTACTTC. Translation: CASSFANRGRLSYEQYF.

For this clonotype: Germline is not matched at one junction end, which may reflect a read error. This rearrangement joins TRBV5-1 to TRBJ2-3; 14 nucleotides match TRBD2. The CDR3 consists of 15 residues. CDR1 is SGHRS, CDR2 YFSETQ, per germline. The CDR3 sequence: CASSSGLAGGDMQYF. The CDR3 region has the DNA TGCGCCAGCAGCTCCGGACTAGCGGGAGGCGATATGCAGTATTTT. Full variable domain (rest looked up from reference TRBV5-1 and TRBJ2-3): KAGVTQTPRYLIKTRGQQVTLSCSPISGHRSVSWYQQTPGQGLQFLFEYFSETQRNKGNFPGRFSGRQFSNSRSEMNVSTLELGDSALYLCASSSGLAGGDMQYFGPGTRLTVL.

In this sample, this clonotype turned up a few times. The chain carries TRBV12-3 or TRBV12-4 and TRBJ1-2; weak D call: TRBD1 (6 bases). This CDR3 region has 15 residues. V lost 7 bases and J 4 bases, leaving 19 bases between the germline ends. The CDR3 nucleotides read TGTGCCAGCACCTCACCGCCGGACAGATTCTATGGCTACACCTTC. This encodes CASTSPPDRFYGYTF.

This clonotype was seen only a few times. This chain connects TRBV15 to TRBJ2-5, with D possibly TRBD1 on 5 matching bases. This CDR3 spans 15 amino acids. The germline V gene encodes CDR1 LNHNV and CDR2 YYDKDF (reference sequence). The V end lost 0 bases, the J end lost 1 base, and 9 bases lay between the germline ends. The CDR3 nucleotides are TGTGCCACCAGCAGAGACTGGACAATCCAAGAGACCCAGTACTTC. Translation gives CATSRDWTIQETQYF.

For the CDR3, the DNA is TGCAGCGTTGAAGATCCGGCAGGGGATTCCTACGAGCAGTACTTC. As protein: CSVEDPAGDSYEQYF. The gene calls are TRBV29-1 and TRBJ2-7; D perhaps matches TRBD1 (6 bases). The germline gives CDR1 SQVTM, CDR2 ANQGSEA. CDR3 length equals 15 residues. With 0 bases removed from V and 1 base from J, the gap between germline ends came to 13 bases.

The chain is built from TRBV5-1 and TRBJ2-5, with D unresolved. Germline V lookup: CDR1 SGHRS, CDR2 YFSETQ. The CDR3 runs to 13 residues. V was shortened by 4 bases and J by 11 bases, with 18 bases between the two germline ends. CDR3 sequence reads: CASSPDHPGEQYF. The CDR3 bases are TGCGCCAGCAGCCCGGACCACCCTGGAGAGCAGTACTTC.

The genes are TRBV18 and TRBJ2-3, with D perhaps TRBD1 or TRBD2 (5 bases each). Trimming pared 3 bases from V and 1 base from J, leaving 8 bases between. Germline CDR1 KGHSH, CDR2 LQKENI. This CDR3 comprises 14 residues. The CDR3 coding sequence is TGTGCCAGCTCACCGGGGACCCGCACAGATACGCAGTATTTT. This encodes CASSPGTRTDTQYF. Combining the CDR3 with reference TRBV18 and TRBJ2-3 gives the whole variable domain NAGVMQNPRHLVRRRGQEARLRCSPMKGHSHVYWYRQLPEEGLKFMVYLQKENIIDESGMPKERFSAEFPKEGPSILRIQQVVRGDSAAYFCASSPGTRTDTQYFGPGTRLTVL.

The rearrangement joins TRBV5-4 to TRBJ2-3; D is ambiguous. V was pared by 4 bases and J by 6 bases, with 9 bases between. CDR3 length: 12 residues. The V gene's germline CDR1 is SGHNT and CDR2 YYREEE (reference sequence). The CDR3 sequence is CASSKPADTQYF. The CDR3 DNA follows: TGTGCCAGCAGCAAACCTGCGGATACGCAGTATTTT.

This clonotype showed up just a few times. The chain combines TRBV5-6 with TRBJ2-3; weak D call: TRBD1 (6 bases). CDR1 and CDR2 (germline): SGHDT, YYEEEE. V lost 4 bases to trimming and J lost 0 bases, with 9 bases between them. The length of the CDR3 is 14 residues. CDR3 DNA: TGTGCCAGCAGCGGACAGCTCAGCACAGATACGCAGTATTTT. Residues: CASSGQLSTDTQYF.

The chain links TRBV20-1 to TRBJ2-5, with D perhaps matching TRBD2 (6 bases). The V and J ends lost 0 bases and 11 bases respectively, with 22 bases between them. Germline CDR1 reads DFQATT; CDR2 reads SNEGSKA (reference sequence). The CDR3 spans 15 residues. CDR3 nucleotides: TGCAGTGCTAGAGATCTGGGGGGAGTTGGGTACGGGCAGTACTTC. It yields the protein CSARDLGGVGYGQYF.

A remark on this clonotype: Compared with germline, one end of the junction differs, possibly owing to a read error. The V gene is TRBV29-1, the J gene TRBJ1-4; D not certain. This CDR3 contains 12 residues. From germline, CDR1 is SQVTM and CDR2 ANQGSEA. Here the CDR3 DNA reads TGCGGCGTCCCGGACCCGAATGAAAAACTGTTTTTT. Protein product: CGVPDPNEKLFF. Using reference TRBV29-1 and TRBJ1-4 for the parts outside the CDR3, the full variable domain is SAVISQKPSRDICQRGTSLTIQCQVDSQVTMMFWYRQQPGQSLTLIATANQGSEATYESGFVIDKFPISRPNLTFSTLTVSNMSPEDSSIYLCGVPDPNEKLFFGSGTQLSVL.